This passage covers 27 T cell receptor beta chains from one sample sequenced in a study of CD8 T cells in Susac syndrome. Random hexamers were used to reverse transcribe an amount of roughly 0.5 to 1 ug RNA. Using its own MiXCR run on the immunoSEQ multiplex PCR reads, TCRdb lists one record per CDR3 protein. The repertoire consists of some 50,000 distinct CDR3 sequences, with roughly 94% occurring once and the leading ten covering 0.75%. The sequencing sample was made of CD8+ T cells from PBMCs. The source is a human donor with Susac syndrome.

CDR3 nucleotides: TGTGCCATCAGTGAGACCACAAACATTCAGTACTTC. It yields the protein CAISETTNIQYF. The rearrangement links TRBV10-3 to TRBJ2-4, with no clear D. Trimming cost V 2 bases and J 6 bases, with 5 bases left between them. This CDR3 region has 12 residues. Germline assignment: CDR1 ENHRY and CDR2 SYGVKD.

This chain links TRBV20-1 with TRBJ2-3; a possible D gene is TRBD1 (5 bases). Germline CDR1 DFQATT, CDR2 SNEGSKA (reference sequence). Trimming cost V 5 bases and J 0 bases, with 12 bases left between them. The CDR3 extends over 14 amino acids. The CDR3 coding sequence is TGCAGTGCTGGCGACAGAGCCAGCACAGATACGCAGTATTTT. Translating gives CSAGDRASTDTQYF.

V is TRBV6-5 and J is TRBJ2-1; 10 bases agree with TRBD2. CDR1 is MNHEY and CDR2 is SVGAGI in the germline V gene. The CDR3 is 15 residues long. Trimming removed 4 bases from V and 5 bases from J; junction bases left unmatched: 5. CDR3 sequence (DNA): TGTGCCAGCAGTTCTAGCGGGGGCCGCAACAATGAGCAGTTCTTC. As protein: CASSSSGGRNNEQFF.

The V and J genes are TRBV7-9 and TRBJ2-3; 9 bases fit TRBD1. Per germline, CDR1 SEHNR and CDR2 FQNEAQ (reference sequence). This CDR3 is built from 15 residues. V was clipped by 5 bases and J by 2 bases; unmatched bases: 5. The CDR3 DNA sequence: TGTGCCAGCAGCACCGACAGGGGGGCCACAGATACGCAGTATTTT. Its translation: CASSTDRGATDTQYF.

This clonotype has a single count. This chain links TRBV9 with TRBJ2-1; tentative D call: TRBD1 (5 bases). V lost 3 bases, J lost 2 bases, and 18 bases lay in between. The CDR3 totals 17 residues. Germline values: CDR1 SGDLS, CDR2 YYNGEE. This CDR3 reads CASSEPRTGATYNEQFF. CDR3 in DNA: TGTGCCAGCAGCGAGCCCCGAACAGGAGCCACCTACAATGAGCAGTTCTTC. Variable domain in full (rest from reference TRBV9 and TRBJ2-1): DSGVTQTPKHLITATGQRVTLRCSPRSGDLSVYWYQQSLDQGLQFLIQYYNGEERAKGNILERFSAQQFPDLHSELNLSSLELGDSALYFCASSEPRTGATYNEQFFGPGTRLTVL.

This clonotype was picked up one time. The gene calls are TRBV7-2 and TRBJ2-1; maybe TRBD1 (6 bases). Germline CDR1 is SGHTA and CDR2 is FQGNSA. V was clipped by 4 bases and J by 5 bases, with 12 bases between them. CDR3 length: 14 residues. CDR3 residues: CASSYRTGNNEQFF. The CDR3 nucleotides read TGTGCCAGCAGCTATAGAACAGGGAACAATGAGCAGTTCTTC.

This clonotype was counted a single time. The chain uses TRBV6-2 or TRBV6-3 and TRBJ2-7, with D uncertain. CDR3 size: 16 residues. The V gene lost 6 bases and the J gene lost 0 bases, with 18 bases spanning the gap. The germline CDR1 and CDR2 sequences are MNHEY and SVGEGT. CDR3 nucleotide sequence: TGTGCCAGCAGCCTCTGGGCGGTTGGCAGCTCCTACGAGCAGTACTTC. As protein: CASSLWAVGSSYEQYF.

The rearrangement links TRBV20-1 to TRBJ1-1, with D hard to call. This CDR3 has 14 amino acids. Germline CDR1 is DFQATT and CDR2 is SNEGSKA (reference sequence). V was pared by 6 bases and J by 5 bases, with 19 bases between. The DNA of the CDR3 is TGCAGTGCCCTACGACGGCAGGAAAGGACTGAAGCTTTCTTT. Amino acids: CSALRRQERTEAFF.

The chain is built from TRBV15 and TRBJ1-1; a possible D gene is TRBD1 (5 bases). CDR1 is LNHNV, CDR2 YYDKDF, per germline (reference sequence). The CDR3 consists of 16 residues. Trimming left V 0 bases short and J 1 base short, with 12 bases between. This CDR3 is CATSRDLQGTNTEAFF. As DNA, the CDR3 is TGTGCCACCAGCAGAGACCTTCAGGGTACGAACACTGAAGCTTTCTTT.

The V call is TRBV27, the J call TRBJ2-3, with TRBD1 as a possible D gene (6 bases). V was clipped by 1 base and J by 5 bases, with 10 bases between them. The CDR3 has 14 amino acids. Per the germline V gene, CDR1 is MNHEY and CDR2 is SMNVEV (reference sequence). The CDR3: CASSLLTGLDTQYF. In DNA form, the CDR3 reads TGTGCCAGCAGTTTATTAACAGGGTTAGATACGCAGTATTTT.

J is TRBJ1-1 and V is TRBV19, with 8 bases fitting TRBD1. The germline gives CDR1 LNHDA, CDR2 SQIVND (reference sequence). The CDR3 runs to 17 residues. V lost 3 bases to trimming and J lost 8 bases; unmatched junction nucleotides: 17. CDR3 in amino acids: CASSMALSGTGGREAFF. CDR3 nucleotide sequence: TGTGCCAGTAGTATGGCCCTTTCCGGGACAGGAGGACGGGAAGCTTTCTTT. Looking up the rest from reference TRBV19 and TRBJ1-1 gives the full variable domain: DGGITQSPKYLFRKEGQNVTLSCEQNLNHDAMYWYRQDPGQGLRLIYYSQIVNDFQKGDIAEGYSVSREKKESFPLTVTSAQKNPTAFYLCASSMALSGTGGREAFFGQGTRLTVV.

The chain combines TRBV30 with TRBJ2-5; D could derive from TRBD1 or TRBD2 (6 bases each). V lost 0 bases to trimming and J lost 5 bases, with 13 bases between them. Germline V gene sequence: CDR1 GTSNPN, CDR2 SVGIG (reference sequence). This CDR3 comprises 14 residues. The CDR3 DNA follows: TGTGCCTGGAGTGTCGGCCAGGGGAGGGAGACCCAGTACTTC. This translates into CAWSVGQGRETQYF.

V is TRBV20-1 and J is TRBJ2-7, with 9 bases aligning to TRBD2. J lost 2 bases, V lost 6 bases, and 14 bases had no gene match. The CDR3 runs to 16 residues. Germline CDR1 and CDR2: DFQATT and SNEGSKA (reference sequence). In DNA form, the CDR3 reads TGCAGTGCCCGGCCCCCGACTAGCGGCATAGCCTACGAGCAGTACTTC. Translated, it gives CSARPPTSGIAYEQYF.

DNA for the CDR3: TGCGCCAGCAGCCAACGAGCGGTTGATACAGATACGCAGTATTTT. It codes for CASSQRAVDTDTQYF. The gene calls are TRBV4-1 and TRBJ2-3, with D possibly TRBD2 on 5 matching bases. V lost 2 bases to trimming and J lost 3 bases, with 12 bases between them. Germline V gene sequence: CDR1 MGHRA, CDR2 YSYEKL. The CDR3 loop spans 15 amino acids.

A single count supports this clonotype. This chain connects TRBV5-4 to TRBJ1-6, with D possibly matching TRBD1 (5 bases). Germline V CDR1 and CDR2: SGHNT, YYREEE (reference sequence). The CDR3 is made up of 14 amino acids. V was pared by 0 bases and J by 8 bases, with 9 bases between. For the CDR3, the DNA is TGTGCCAGCAGCTTGGCTAAACAGGATTCACCCCTCCACTTT. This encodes CASSLAKQDSPLHF.

The CDR3 DNA is TGCAGCGTCGATAGACTAGCGCAGAAAGAGACCCAGTACTTC. It codes for CSVDRLAQKETQYF. This chain links TRBV29-1 with TRBJ2-5; 8 bases match TRBD2. The length of the CDR3 is 14 residues. CDR1 and CDR2 (germline): SQVTM, ANQGSEA. With 6 bases clipped from V and 3 bases from J, the junction kept 9 bases outside the gene matches.

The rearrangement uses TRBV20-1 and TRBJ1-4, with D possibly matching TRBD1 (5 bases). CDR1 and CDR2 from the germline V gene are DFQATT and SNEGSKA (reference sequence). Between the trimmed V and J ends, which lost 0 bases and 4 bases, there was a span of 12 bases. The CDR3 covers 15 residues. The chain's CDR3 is CSARDSGTFNEKLFF. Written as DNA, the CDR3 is TGCAGTGCTAGAGACTCGGGGACCTTTAATGAAAAACTGTTTTTT.

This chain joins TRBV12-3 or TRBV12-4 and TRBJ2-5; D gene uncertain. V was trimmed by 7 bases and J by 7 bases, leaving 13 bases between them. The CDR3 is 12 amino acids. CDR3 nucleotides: TGTGCCAGCAACTTTGGCATGGCGACCCAGTACTTC. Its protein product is CASNFGMATQYF.

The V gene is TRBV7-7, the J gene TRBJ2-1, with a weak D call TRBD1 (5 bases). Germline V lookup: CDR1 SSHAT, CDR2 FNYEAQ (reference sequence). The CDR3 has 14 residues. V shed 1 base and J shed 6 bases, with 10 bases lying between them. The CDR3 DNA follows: TGTGCCAGCAGCTTAGTCTCAGGGTCCAATGAGCAGTTCTTC. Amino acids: CASSLVSGSNEQFF.

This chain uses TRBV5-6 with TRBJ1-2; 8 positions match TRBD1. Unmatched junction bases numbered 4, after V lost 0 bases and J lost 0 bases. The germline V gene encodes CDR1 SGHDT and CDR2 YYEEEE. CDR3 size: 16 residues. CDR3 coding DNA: TGTGCCAGCAGCTTGGGAGGACAGGGCGCTAACTATGGCTACACCTTC. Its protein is CASSLGGQGANYGYTF.

The CDR3 reads CSARDRGQNTGELFF. DNA of the CDR3: TGCAGTGCTAGAGACCGGGGACAGAACACCGGGGAGCTGTTTTTT. The J gene is TRBJ2-2, the V gene TRBV20-1; tentatively, D is TRBD1 (6 bases). This CDR3 is 15 amino acids long. The germline V gene has CDR1 DFQATT and CDR2 SNEGSKA (reference sequence). The V end lost 0 bases, the J end lost 1 base, and 9 bases lay between the germline ends.

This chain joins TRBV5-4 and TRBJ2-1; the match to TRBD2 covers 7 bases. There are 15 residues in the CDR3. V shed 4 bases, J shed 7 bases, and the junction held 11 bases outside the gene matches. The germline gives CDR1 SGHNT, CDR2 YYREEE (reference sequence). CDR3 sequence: CASSIGPGGWNEQFF. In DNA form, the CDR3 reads TGTGCCAGCAGCATCGGACCGGGGGGATGGAATGAGCAGTTCTTC.

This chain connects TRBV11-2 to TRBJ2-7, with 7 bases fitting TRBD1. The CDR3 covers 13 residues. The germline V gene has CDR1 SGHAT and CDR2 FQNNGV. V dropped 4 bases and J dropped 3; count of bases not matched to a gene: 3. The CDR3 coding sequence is TGTGCCAGCAGCTCCGGACAGGTCTACGAGCAGTACTTC. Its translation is CASSSGQVYEQYF.

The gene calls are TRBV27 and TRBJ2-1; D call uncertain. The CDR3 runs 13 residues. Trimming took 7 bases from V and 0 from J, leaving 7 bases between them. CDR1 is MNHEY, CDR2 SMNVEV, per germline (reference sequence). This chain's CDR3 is CASTGGSYNEQFF. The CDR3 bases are TGTGCCAGCACCGGCGGCTCCTACAATGAGCAGTTCTTC.

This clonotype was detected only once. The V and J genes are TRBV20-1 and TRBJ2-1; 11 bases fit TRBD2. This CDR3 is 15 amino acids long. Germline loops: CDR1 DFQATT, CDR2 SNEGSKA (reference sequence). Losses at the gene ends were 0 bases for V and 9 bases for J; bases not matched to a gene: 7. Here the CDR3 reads CSARDGSGGAAEQFF. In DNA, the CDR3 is TGCAGTGCTAGAGATGGTAGCGGGGGGGCAGCTGAGCAGTTCTTC.

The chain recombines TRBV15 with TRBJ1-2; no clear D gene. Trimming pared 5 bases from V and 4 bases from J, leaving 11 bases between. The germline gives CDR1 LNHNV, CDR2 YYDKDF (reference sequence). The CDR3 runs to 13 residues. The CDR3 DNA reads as TGTGCCACCAGCTCCAGAGGTGGCTATGGCTACACCTTC. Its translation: CATSSRGGYGYTF.

CDR3 loop: CASSRHRGGSYEQYF. The CDR3 DNA is TGTGCCAGCAGCCGACACAGGGGTGGCTCCTACGAGCAGTACTTC. The chain joins TRBV7-9 to TRBJ2-7; the match to TRBD1 covers 7 bases. Germline lookup yields CDR1 SEHNR and CDR2 FQNEAQ (reference sequence). The CDR3 has 15 residues. With 5 bases clipped from V and 0 bases from J, the junction kept 7 bases outside the gene matches.